This T cell receptor beta chain was identified in a study of control samples from healthy donors and cancer patients (dated by TCRdb to the early 2020s). The library was generated by the immunoSEQ multiplex PCR assay. The table was pulled from immuneACCESS by TCRdb, which kept in-frame rearrangements only. Such tables lose some clones; where checked, under half of the loss comes from unresolved V genes, and the rest has no known cause. This sample gives around 100,000 clones in total; about 88% of them show up just once. The leading ten clones occupy 15% to 20% of the sample. V and J lose 6 bases and 0 bases, and a span of 15 bases separates them. Spanning cysteine to phenylalanine, the CDR3 consists of 16 amino acids. Only the CDR3 portion is preserved as DNA: 48 bases, with reading frame beginning at the first base. For CDR1 and CDR2, the germline V gene lists KGHSH and LQKENI. As to this clone: The antigen it recognizes is unknown. The sample holds no much larger clone one base away, and base qualities are not on file.

The sequence joins TRBV18 to TRBJ2-1, with no confident D gene call. The sample consisted of blood. The source is a woman in her forties or fifties in good health. The CDR3 protein: CASSPPVGVSYNEQFF. The DNA sequence is TGTGCCAGCTCCCCCCCGGTAGGTGTCTCCTACAATGAGCAGTTCTTC. Here the CDR3 is joined to the reference TRBV18 and TRBJ2-1 genes, and the full variable domain is: NAGVMQNPRHLVRRRGQEARLRCSPMKGHSHVYWYRQLPEEGLKFMVYLQKENIIDESGMPKERFSAEFPKEGPSILRIQQVVRGDSAAYFCASSPPVGVSYNEQFFGPGTRLTVL.